Presented here are 6 T cell receptor beta chains from one specimen sequenced in a study of cytotoxic CD8 clonotypes in ibrutinib-treated CLL (dated by TCRdb to the early 2020s). The library came from the immunoSEQ multiplex PCR assay. TCRdb obtained this table from immuneACCESS and retained in-frame rearrangements with V and J assigned. These tables miss some clones; where compared with another copy, unresolved V genes account for less than half of the shortfall, and the remainder is unexplained. The sample table records roughly 180,000 clones; 72% of these occur just once. The ten largest make up under 15% of the sample. What the time point label conveys for this sample: around 25 months on ibrutinib. Sample: PBMCs, taken after 24 months of ibrutinib treatment. The source of these receptors is a human donor with chronic lymphocytic leukemia.

The rearrangement uses TRBV4-1 and TRBJ2-5; D is possibly TRBD1 (5 bases). Germline V gives CDR1 MGHRA, CDR2 YSYEKL. This CDR3 contains 14 residues. The germline V and J ends were trimmed by 4 bases and 0 bases, with 9 bases remaining between them. CDR3 sequence: CASSLWGNQETQYF. CDR3 nucleotide sequence: TGCGCCAGCAGCCTGTGGGGCAACCAAGAGACCCAGTACTTC.

This clone appeared a few times. The chain couples TRBV4-1 to TRBJ2-1; the match to TRBD2 covers 10 bases. The CDR3 has 16 residues. The junction had 14 bases not matched to a gene; V was cut back by 4 bases and J by 11 bases. Germline V gives CDR1 MGHRA, CDR2 YSYEKL. CDR3 amino acids: CASSRLPLAGRNQQFF. As DNA, the CDR3 is TGCGCCAGCAGCCGCTTGCCACTAGCGGGAAGGAATCAGCAGTTCTTC.

The V gene is TRBV5-4, the J gene TRBJ2-6; no clear D. Looked up from germline, CDR1 is SGHNT and CDR2 is YYREEE (reference sequence). V lost 4 bases, J lost 0 bases, and 5 bases lay in between. There are 14 residues in the CDR3. CDR3 region: CASSRISGANVLTF. In nucleotides, the CDR3 is TGTGCCAGCAGCCGTATCTCTGGGGCCAACGTCCTGACTTTC.

The rearrangement uses TRBV5-4 and TRBJ2-7, with 9 bases identical to TRBD2. J gave up 6 bases and V 2 bases, and 6 bases lay outside the gene matches. The CDR3 contains 14 residues. The germline gives CDR1 SGHNT, CDR2 YYREEE (reference sequence). This CDR3 is CASSFWREGREQYF. CDR3 nucleotides: TGTGCCAGCAGCTTTTGGCGGGAGGGCCGCGAGCAGTACTTC. The complete variable domain, with remaining parts taken from reference TRBV5-4 and TRBJ2-7, reads ETGVTQSPTHLIKTRGQQVTLRCSSQSGHNTVSWYQQALGQGPQFIFQYYREEENGRGNFPPRFSGLQFPNYSSELNVNALELDDSALYLCASSFWREGREQYFGPGTRLTVT.

The chain links TRBV4-1 to TRBJ2-3; no clear D gene. V was trimmed by 0 bases and J by 2 bases, leaving 18 bases between them. This CDR3 contains 18 residues. The germline V gene has CDR1 MGHRA and CDR2 YSYEKL. For the CDR3, the DNA is TGCGCCAGCAGCCAAGATCCGGCGGACCTCTACGACACAGATACGCAGTATTTT. Translation: CASSQDPADLYDTDTQYF.

The chain uses TRBV6-5 and TRBJ2-7; 8 nucleotides align to TRBD2. The CDR3 has 13 residues. The V gene end was trimmed by 8 bases and the J gene end by 10 bases; junction bases not matched to a gene: 13. The germline gives CDR1 MNHEY, CDR2 SVGAGI. This CDR3 is CASSSGGGRRQYF. The DNA of the CDR3 is TGTGCCAGCTCGTCTGGCGGGGGGCGACGTCAGTACTTC.